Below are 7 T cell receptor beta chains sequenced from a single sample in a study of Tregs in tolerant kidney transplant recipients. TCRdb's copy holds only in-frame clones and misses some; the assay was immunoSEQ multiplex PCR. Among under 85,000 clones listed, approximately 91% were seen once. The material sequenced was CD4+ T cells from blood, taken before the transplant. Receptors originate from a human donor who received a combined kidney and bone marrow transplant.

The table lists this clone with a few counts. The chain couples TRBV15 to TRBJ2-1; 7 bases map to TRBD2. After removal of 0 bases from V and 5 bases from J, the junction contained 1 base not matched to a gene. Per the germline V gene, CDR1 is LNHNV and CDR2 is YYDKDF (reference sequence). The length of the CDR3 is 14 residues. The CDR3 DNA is TGTGCCACCAGCAGAGATCTAGCGGACAATGAGCAGTTCTTC. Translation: CATSRDLADNEQFF.

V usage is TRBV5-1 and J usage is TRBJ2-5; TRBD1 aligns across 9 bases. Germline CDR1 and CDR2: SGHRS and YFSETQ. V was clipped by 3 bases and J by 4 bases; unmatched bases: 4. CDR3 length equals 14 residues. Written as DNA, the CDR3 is TGCGCCAGCAGCTCCGGGACAGGGAGAGAGACCCAGTACTTC. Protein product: CASSSGTGRETQYF.

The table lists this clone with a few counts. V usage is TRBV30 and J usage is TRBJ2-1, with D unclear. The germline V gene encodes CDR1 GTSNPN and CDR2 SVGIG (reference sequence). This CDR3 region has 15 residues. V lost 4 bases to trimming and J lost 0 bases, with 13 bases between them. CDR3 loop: CAWTLGSSSYNEQFF. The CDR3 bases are TGTGCCTGGACCCTAGGTTCCAGCTCCTACAATGAGCAGTTCTTC.

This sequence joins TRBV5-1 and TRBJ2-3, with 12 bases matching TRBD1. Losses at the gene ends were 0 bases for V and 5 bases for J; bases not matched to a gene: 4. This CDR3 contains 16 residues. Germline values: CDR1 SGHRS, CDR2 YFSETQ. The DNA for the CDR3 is TGCGCCAGCAGCTTGGGGGGACAGGGGGCAGGAGATACGCAGTATTTT. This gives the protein CASSLGGQGAGDTQYF.

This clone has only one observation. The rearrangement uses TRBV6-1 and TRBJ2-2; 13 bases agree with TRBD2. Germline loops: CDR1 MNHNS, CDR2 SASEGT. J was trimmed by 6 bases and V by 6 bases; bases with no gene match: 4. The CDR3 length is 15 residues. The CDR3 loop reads CASRGLAGVAGELFF. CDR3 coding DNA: TGTGCCAGCAGAGGACTAGCGGGAGTGGCCGGGGAGCTGTTTTTT.

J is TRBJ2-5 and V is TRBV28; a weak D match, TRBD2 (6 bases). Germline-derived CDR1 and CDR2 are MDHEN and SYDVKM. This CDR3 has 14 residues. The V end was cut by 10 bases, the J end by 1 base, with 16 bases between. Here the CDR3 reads CATSRERVQETQYF. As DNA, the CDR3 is TGTGCCACCTCACGTGAGCGGGTCCAAGAGACCCAGTACTTC.

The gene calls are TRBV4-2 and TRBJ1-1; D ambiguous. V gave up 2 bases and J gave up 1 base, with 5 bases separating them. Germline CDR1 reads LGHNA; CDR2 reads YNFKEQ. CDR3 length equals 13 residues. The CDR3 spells CASSQRQNTEAFF. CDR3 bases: TGTGCCAGCAGCCAAAGACAGAACACTGAAGCTTTCTTT.